Shown below are 19 T cell receptor beta chains from a single sample sequenced in a study of cytomegalovirus exposure and HLA in healthy donors. The PCR made use of 60 Vbeta and 13 Jbeta primers. Using immunoSEQ multiplex PCR, the repertoire was profiled, and TCRdb retains in-frame clones only, with some absent. The table lists 200,000 or so clones, roughly 80% of them singletons. Sequencing was done on a sample of PBMCs. The receptor set was obtained from a male donor in good health and CMV-seronegative.

This chain joins TRBV7-3 and TRBJ1-2; 7 nucleotides match TRBD1. Germline V gene data show CDR1 as SGHTA and CDR2 as FQGTGA. CDR3 length equals 15 residues. The junction had 10 bases not matched to a gene; V was cut back by 5 bases and J by 4 bases. The CDR3 region has the DNA TGTGCCAGCAGCCCCGACGACAGGGCTCCCTATGGCTACACCTTC. Protein sequence: CASSPDDRAPYGYTF.

The chain employs TRBV27 and TRBJ1-4; 7 bases are a match to TRBD1. Germline V gene data show CDR1 as MNHEY and CDR2 as SMNVEV (reference sequence). The CDR3 contains 15 residues. J gave up 3 bases and V 1 base, and 2 bases lay outside the gene matches. In nucleotides, the CDR3 is TGTGCCAGCAGTTTATTAGACAGGGCTAATGAAAAACTGTTTTTT. Translated: CASSLLDRANEKLFF.

V is TRBV9 and J is TRBJ2-5; weak D call: TRBD1 (5 bases). Germline CDR1 reads SGDLS; CDR2 reads YYNGEE. The CDR3 runs 14 residues. Deletions cut 3 bases from V and 5 bases from J, with 14 bases between. The CDR3 nucleotides read TGTGCCAGCAGCGCACAAGGGGCCCCGGAGACCCAGTACTTC. Translation: CASSAQGAPETQYF.

V is TRBV27 and J is TRBJ2-3; the D gene is possibly TRBD1 (5 bases). The CDR3 totals 15 residues. V lost 4 bases and J 0 bases, leaving 11 bases between the germline ends. Germline loops: CDR1 MNHEY, CDR2 SMNVEV (reference sequence). In nucleotides, the CDR3 is TGTGCCAGCAGTTACGACAGAATAAGCACAGATACGCAGTATTTT. This translates into CASSYDRISTDTQYF.

This rearrangement joins TRBV2 to TRBJ2-2; D is perhaps TRBD2 (5 bases). Germline CDR1 reads SNHLY; CDR2 reads FYNNEI. Between the trimmed V and J ends, which lost 5 bases and 6 bases, there was a span of 10 bases. The CDR3 length is 13 residues. The CDR3 loop reads CASSPTMSGELFF. CDR3 DNA sequence: TGTGCCAGCAGTCCGACTATGTCCGGGGAGCTGTTTTTT.

The chain employs TRBV6-1 and TRBJ2-5, with 11 bases that match TRBD1. The J call may not be correct, given that the DNA end is closer to TRBJ2-7. This CDR3 contains 14 residues. Germline values: CDR1 MNHNS, CDR2 SASEGT. The CDR3 DNA reads TGTGCCAGCAGGGCGGACAGGGGGCTCTACGAGCAGTACTTC. This encodes CASRADRGLYEQYF.

Only a few counts were recorded for this clone. This chain joins TRBV5-6 and TRBJ1-1; 7 bases align to TRBD1. With 4 bases clipped from V and 8 bases from J, the junction kept 5 bases outside the gene matches. This CDR3 is built from 12 residues. Germline CDR1 is SGHDT and CDR2 is YYEEEE. In DNA form, the CDR3 reads TGTGCCAGCAGCGTCCAGGGACAGGAAGCTTTCTTT. This codes for CASSVQGQEAFF.

The rearrangement joins TRBV19 to TRBJ1-2; tentative D call: TRBD1 (5 bases). Trimming removed 3 bases from V and 5 bases from J, with 13 bases in between. Germline V lookup: CDR1 LNHDA, CDR2 SQIVND (reference sequence). CDR3 length: 14 residues. CDR3 sequence (DNA): TGTGCCAGTAGTATTCAAGCAGGGTTGTATGGCTACACCTTC. This translates into CASSIQAGLYGYTF.

V and J are TRBV6-5 and TRBJ2-7; 7 nucleotides match TRBD2. In germline, CDR1 is MNHEY, CDR2 SVGAGI. CDR3 length equals 15 residues. J was trimmed by 4 bases and V by 7 bases; bases with no gene match: 13. The CDR3 bases are TGTGCCAGCACTAAGGAGACTAGCAGGGAGTACGAGCAGTACTTC. It translates to CASTKETSREYEQYF.

This chain joins TRBV2 and TRBJ2-1; the D gene is possibly TRBD1 (6 bases). The CDR3 has 19 amino acids. CDR1 SNHLY and CDR2 FYNNEI come from the germline V gene. With 6 bases removed from V and 1 base from J, the gap between germline ends came to 25 bases. The CDR3 nucleotides read TGTGCCAGCAGAGCACCCGATCCGCTGGGGCAGGGGTCCTACAATGAGCAGTTCTTC. Translated: CASRAPDPLGQGSYNEQFF.

The chain employs TRBV10-1 and TRBJ1-2, with TRBD1 as a possible D gene (6 bases). CDR3 length: 16 residues. Germline V gives CDR1 WNHNN, CDR2 SYGVQD (reference sequence). V shed 3 bases and J shed 6 bases, with 20 bases lying between them. CDR3 coding DNA: TGCGCCAGCAGTGACGTCCGGGACACCGGCACTAATGGCTACACCTTC. This translates into CASSDVRDTGTNGYTF.

The V and J genes are TRBV7-8 and TRBJ2-7; 9 bases align to TRBD1. Germline V gene sequence: CDR1 SGHVS, CDR2 FQNEAQ. The CDR3 is 12 residues long. V was clipped by 8 bases and J by 5 bases; unmatched bases: 4. The CDR3 here is CASWTGENEQYF. In DNA, the CDR3 is TGTGCCAGCTGGACAGGGGAGAACGAGCAGTACTTC.

This clone was detected once. This CDR3 reads CASSLASRGPTATTF. CDR3 nucleotides: TGTGCCAGCAGCTTGGCCTCCAGGGGGCCCACGGCTACCACCTTC. The V and J genes are TRBV5-4 and TRBJ1-2; 8 nucleotides match TRBD1. Looked up from germline, CDR1 is SGHNT and CDR2 is YYREEE (reference sequence). This CDR3 is 15 amino acids long. V shed 0 bases and J 13 bases; nucleotides not matched to a gene: 14.

This chain joins TRBV18 and TRBJ1-1, with TRBD1 identical over 8 bases. Germline CDR1 KGHSH, CDR2 LQKENI. This CDR3 contains 17 residues. The trim removed 1 base at V and 5 bases at J, leaving 12 bases unmatched. CDR3 residues: CASSPRLGQGAGTEAFF. The CDR3 DNA sequence: TGTGCCAGCTCACCACGACTGGGCCAGGGGGCTGGGACTGAAGCTTTCTTT.

The chain couples TRBV4-1 to TRBJ2-5; 8 bases agree with TRBD2. V shed 3 bases, J shed 1 base, and the junction held 4 bases outside the gene matches. This CDR3 is 15 amino acids long. From germline, CDR1 is MGHRA and CDR2 YSYEKL. CDR3 nucleotide sequence: TGCGCCAGCAGCCACCCAGCGGGAGCCCAAGAGACCCAGTACTTC. The encoded protein is CASSHPAGAQETQYF.

CDR3 DNA: TGTGCCAGCAGCAAAGTGCAGGGCGGTAGCAATCAGCCCCAGCATTTT. Encoded protein: CASSKVQGGSNQPQHF. The chain joins TRBV21-1 to TRBJ1-5; TRBD1, the table's D call, lacks a check against the DNA. TRBV21-1 is a pseudogene locus. There are 16 residues in the CDR3.

This sequence joins TRBV7-9 and TRBJ2-3, with 11 bases aligning to TRBD2. This CDR3 contains 16 residues. J gave up 0 bases and V 3 bases, and 2 bases lay outside the gene matches. Germline values: CDR1 SEHNR, CDR2 FQNEAQ (reference sequence). CDR3 amino acids: CASSFRTSGSTDTQYF. CDR3 bases: TGTGCCAGCAGCTTTCGGACTAGCGGGAGCACAGATACGCAGTATTTT.

CDR3 in DNA: TGTGCCAGAAGCTTGGTGACAGGGCTACGATCCTACGAGCAGTACTTC. Amino acid sequence: CARSLVTGLRSYEQYF. J is TRBJ2-7 and V is TRBV5-3; 7 bases line up with TRBD1. TRBV5-3 is flagged as an ORF with uncertain function. The V and J ends lost 0 bases and 1 base, in that order; junction bases with no gene match: 7. CDR3 length equals 16 residues.

The chain carries TRBV7-3 and TRBJ2-7; D is possibly TRBD2 (6 bases). The CDR3 runs 15 residues. From germline, CDR1 is SGHTA and CDR2 FQGTGA. Trimming shortened V by 1 base and J by 6 bases, and 16 bases separated the two germline ends. The CDR3, as DNA: TGTGCCAGCAGCTTAAGCATCGGACTACCCACCGAGCAGTACTTC. It specifies CASSLSIGLPTEQYF.